This entry concerns a single T cell receptor (beta chain). Here immunoSEQ multiplex PCR was the method, and the copy in TCRdb shows in-frame clones only, minus some. The data contain tens of thousands of clones, just under 90% of them singletons. Germline CDR1 reads MNHEY; CDR2 reads SMNVEV (reference sequence). V was shortened by 10 bases and J by 8 bases, with 21 bases between the two germline ends. This CDR3 has 14 amino acids. This entry belongs to a study of OX40 agonist ivuxolimab in advanced cancers. At the level of the study: All patients had ivuxolimab intravenously every 2 weeks at 0.01 to 10 mg/kg. Subjects had a mean age of roughly 60 years, with a range of 23 to 79; almost 85% were male. One patient with hepatocellular carcinoma and two with cutaneous melanoma, three in all, had partial responses.

The study sampled blood at baseline, cycle 4 day 1, and cycle 7 day 1. The chain links TRBV27 to TRBJ2-1; D assignment may be TRBD1 or TRBD2 (5 bases each). This TCR came from an adult with an advanced solid tumor such as melanoma, head and neck, liver or kidney cancer. The material was CD4+ or CD8+ T cells sorted from blood, obtained in a trial of the OX40 agonist ivuxolimab. The CDR3 loop is CATLGASRGYEQFF. The CDR3 nucleotides are TGTGCCACCCTCGGGGCTTCGAGAGGGTATGAGCAGTTCTTC.